One sample yielded the 12 T cell receptor beta chains listed below, sequenced in a study of blood T cell repertoires in COVID-19. Here immunoSEQ multiplex PCR was the method, and the copy in TCRdb shows in-frame clones only, minus some. The sample contains roughly 78,000 clones, 80% of which appear only once. Material for sequencing was peripheral blood. These receptors all come from a man between 50 and 59 years old with COVID-19, enrolled during active disease.

This clone has only one observation. This chain connects TRBV6-5 to TRBJ1-1, with TRBD1 identical over 7 bases. The CDR3 is 15 residues long. The J segment lost 5 bases and the V segment lost 6 bases, leaving 12 bases of the junction unmatched. The V gene's germline CDR1 is MNHEY and CDR2 SVGAGI. Here the CDR3 reads CASRAADRDRTEAFF. The DNA for the CDR3 is TGTGCCAGCAGGGCAGCCGACAGGGATAGAACTGAAGCTTTCTTT.

This clone was counted between two and nine times. J is TRBJ1-2 and V is TRBV5-1; D is perhaps TRBD1 (5 bases). Germline lookup yields CDR1 SGHRS and CDR2 YFSETQ. Deletions cut 7 bases from V and 10 bases from J, with 23 bases between. CDR3 length equals 14 residues. CDR3 loop: CASSPRGTRWDYTF. The CDR3 bases are TGCGCCAGCTCCCCTCGGGGGACCCGGTGGGACTACACCTTC.

The V gene is TRBV2, the J gene TRBJ2-2; the match to TRBD1 covers 9 bases. There are 15 residues in the CDR3. Germline-derived CDR1 and CDR2 are SNHLY and FYNNEI. Trimming cost V 6 bases and J 2 bases; bases outside gene matches: 4. CDR3 bases: TGTGCCAGCAGCCGACAGGGGGGTAACACCGGGGAGCTGTTTTTT. Translation: CASSRQGGNTGELFF.

The chain combines TRBV28 with TRBJ2-1, with TRBD2 matching over 12 bases. CDR1 and CDR2 (germline): MDHEN, SYDVKM. The CDR3 runs 15 residues. V trimming: 5 bases; J trimming: 5 bases; junction bases outside the gene matches: 4. The CDR3 DNA follows: TGTGCCAGCAGTCTAGCGGGAGGGGGGAACAATGAGCAGTTCTTC. Amino acids: CASSLAGGGNNEQFF.

This rearrangement joins TRBV19 to TRBJ1-5; D is unclear. V gave up 4 bases and J gave up 0 bases, with 7 bases separating them. This CDR3 region has 14 residues. Germline CDR1 is LNHDA and CDR2 is SQIVND (reference sequence). The CDR3 DNA sequence: TGTGCCAGTAGTACCCAGGTTAGCAATCAGCCCCAGCATTTT. It translates to CASSTQVSNQPQHF.

The rearrangement joins TRBV19 to TRBJ2-3, with D possibly matching TRBD2 (5 bases). V lost 9 bases to trimming and J lost 2 bases, with 12 bases between them. CDR1 and CDR2 from the germline V gene are LNHDA and SQIVND (reference sequence). This CDR3 contains 13 residues. DNA for the CDR3: TGTGCCAGCGGGGTCTCCGCCACAGATACGCAGTATTTT. It encodes CASGVSATDTQYF.

The chain recombines TRBV24-1 with TRBJ2-2; 9 bases match TRBD1. The V segment lost 0 bases and the J segment 6 bases; nucleotides outside the gene matches: 19. Germline loops: CDR1 KGHDR, CDR2 SFDVKD. This CDR3 is 21 amino acids long. The CDR3 sequence: CATSDLYFPRPGQGMSGELFF. Written as DNA, the CDR3 is TGTGCCACCAGTGATTTGTACTTTCCGCGACCGGGACAGGGCATGTCCGGGGAGCTGTTTTTT.

The rearrangement joins TRBV3-1 (or the pseudogene TRBV3-2) to TRBJ2-5; TRBD2 is a possible D gene (5 bases). The CDR3 contains 14 residues. Deletions cut 1 base from V and 5 bases from J, with 11 bases between. The germline V gene encodes CDR1 LGHDT and CDR2 YNNKEL (reference sequence). DNA for the CDR3: TGTGCCAGCAGCCAAGGTCCGGGCGGGGAGACCCAGTACTTC. Amino acids: CASSQGPGGETQYF.

The chain combines TRBV11-3 with TRBJ2-2; TRBD1 is a possible D gene (6 bases). Trimming stripped 1 base from V and 6 bases from J, with 15 bases between. The germline CDR1 and CDR2 sequences are SGHNT and YENEEA. The CDR3 is 16 amino acids. CDR3 DNA sequence: TGTGCCAGCAGCTTAGGGGGGCCTCTGGAGGCCGGGGAGCTGTTTTTT. Protein product: CASSLGGPLEAGELFF.

The V call is TRBV4-2, the J call TRBJ2-1; 10 nucleotides line up with TRBD2. V dropped 1 base and J dropped 4; count of bases not matched to a gene: 7. Germline values: CDR1 LGHNA, CDR2 YNFKEQ. The CDR3 extends over 17 amino acids. The DNA for the CDR3 is TGTGCCAGCAGCCAAGTTAGCGTAGCGGGAGGATACAATGAGCAGTTCTTC. Translated, it gives CASSQVSVAGGYNEQFF.

This clone was seen just once. This chain connects TRBV15 to TRBJ1-5; D is perhaps TRBD1 (5 bases). The length of the CDR3 is 13 residues. V dropped 1 base and J dropped 7 bases, with 8 bases sitting between them. CDR1 and CDR2 from the germline V gene are LNHNV and YYDKDF (reference sequence). CDR3 sequence (DNA): TGTGCCACCAGCAGAGGGAGGGGACAGCCCCAGCATTTT. Its translation: CATSRGRGQPQHF.

The V call is TRBV28, the J call TRBJ1-5; D is undetermined. Germline V gene sequence: CDR1 MDHEN, CDR2 SYDVKM. The CDR3 is made up of 11 amino acids. Trimming removed 9 bases at V and 1 base at J, with 4 bases between. For the CDR3, the DNA is TGTGCCAGTATGAGCAATCAGCCCCAGCATTTT. Its translation: CASMSNQPQHF.